This entry concerns a single T cell receptor (beta chain). Antigen specificity is unknown. TCRdb itself ran the 5' RACE reads through MiXCR, one entry per CDR3 protein. The data show roughly 340,000 distinct CDR3 sequences, less than 25% seen once. The sample belongs to a study of T-cell memory formation after mild COVID-19. CDR3 size: 16 residues. With 2 bases removed from V and 0 bases from J, the gap between germline ends came to 12 bases. Germline CDR1 is KGHSH and CDR2 is LQKENI. Findings and caveats of the study: Shrinking CD4+ clones were chiefly CM and EM; CD8+ ones were chiefly EMRA. Confirmation was lacking for SARS-CoV-2 specificity of second-wave clones that peaked on day 37.

The sequencing sample was made of PBMCs or a T cell subset sorted from them (not recorded which). The receptor was isolated from a man aged 18-30 years who had mild COVID-19 (a few samples of this study predate the infection). Cell type and time point are not known. The chain carries TRBV18 and TRBJ2-3; TRBD1 or TRBD2 may be the D gene (5 bases each). The CDR3 bases are TGTGCCAGCTCACCATCGAGGGGCAGTAGCACAGATACGCAGTATTTT. It yields the protein CASSPSRGSSTDTQYF.